This T cell receptor (beta chain) was profiled in a study of technical replicates of blood from a handful of donors. Sequenced by immunoSEQ multiplex PCR; TCRdb stores in-frame clones only, minus some. Of 60,000 to 90,000 clones detected, just under 95% appear once; the ten largest clones hold over 0.35%. Germline CDR1 and CDR2: SGHNT and YENEEA. CDR3 length: 15 residues. V was trimmed by 4 bases and J by 2 bases, leaving 13 bases between them. The chain employs TRBV11-3 and TRBJ2-3; D unclear. The sample was T cells isolated from PBMCs. The receptor was isolated from a human donor in good health. CDR3 sequence: CASSSRSGDTDTQYF. CDR3 bases: TGTGCCAGCAGCTCGAGGTCCGGAGACACAGATACGCAGTATTTT.